Presented here are 5 T cell receptor beta chains from one specimen sequenced in a study of cytomegalovirus exposure and HLA in healthy donors. With 60 Vbeta and 13 Jbeta primers, the PCR was carried out. Here immunoSEQ multiplex PCR was the method, and the copy in TCRdb shows in-frame clones only, minus some. This table has more than 150,000 clones, about four fifths appearing once. The sequenced sample was PBMCs. These TCRs come from a woman aged 45-65 years in good health and CMV-seropositive.

This clone was counted between two and nine times. This sequence joins TRBV19 and TRBJ2-2, with TRBD2 identical over 9 bases. The CDR3 runs 16 residues. Losses at the gene ends were 5 bases for V and 1 base for J; bases not matched to a gene: 5. Germline V gene lookup returns CDR1 LNHDA and CDR2 SQIVND (reference sequence). Here the CDR3 DNA reads TGTGCCAGTAGTCGAGGACTAGCGTTGAACACCGGGGAGCTGTTTTTT. Translation gives CASSRGLALNTGELFF. The full variable domain, rest sourced from reference TRBV19 and TRBJ2-2, is DGGITQSPKYLFRKEGQNVTLSCEQNLNHDAMYWYRQDPGQGLRLIYYSQIVNDFQKGDIAEGYSVSREKKESFPLTVTSAQKNPTAFYLCASSRGLALNTGELFFGEGSRLTVL.

The chain links TRBV7-2 to TRBJ2-7, with a tentative D call TRBD1 (6 bases). This CDR3 has 14 amino acids. Trimming cost V 3 bases and J 3 bases, with 12 bases left between them. Germline loops: CDR1 SGHTA, CDR2 FQGNSA. CDR3 sequence (DNA): TGTGCCAGCAGCTTCTCTAGGGGGTACTACGAGCAGTACTTC. This encodes CASSFSRGYYEQYF.

The J gene is TRBJ2-2, the V gene TRBV19, with 7 nucleotides matching TRBD1. Trimming took 5 bases from V and 5 from J; bases not matched to a gene: 8. Germline V gives CDR1 LNHDA, CDR2 SQIVND (reference sequence). The CDR3 extends over 15 amino acids. The DNA of the CDR3 is TGTGCCAGTAGTCCGGGACAGATACAGACCGGGGAGCTGTTTTTT. Its translation is CASSPGQIQTGELFF.

V is TRBV28 and J is TRBJ2-7, with D unresolved. CDR3 size: 13 residues. Germline CDR1 and CDR2: MDHEN and SYDVKM. V was shortened by 7 bases and J by 2 bases, with 12 bases between the two germline ends. The CDR3 here is CASTPYPAYEQYF. CDR3 DNA sequence: TGTGCCAGCACCCCGTATCCTGCCTACGAGCAGTACTTC. The entire variable domain, with the rest obtained from reference TRBV28 and TRBJ2-7, is as follows: DVKVTQSSRYLVKRTGEKVFLECVQDMDHENMFWYRQDPGLGLRLIYFSYDVKMKEKGDIPEGYSVSREKKERFSLILESASTNQTSMYLCASTPYPAYEQYFGPGTRLTVT.

This chain connects TRBV30 to TRBJ1-2; 8 bases are a match to TRBD1. The CDR3 is 15 amino acids. Germline values: CDR1 GTSNPN, CDR2 SVGIG (reference sequence). J lost 0 bases, V lost 0 bases, and 3 bases had no gene match. CDR3 DNA: TGTGCCTGGAGTGTAGGGGACAGGTCTAACTATGGCTACACCTTC. Its protein product is CAWSVGDRSNYGYTF.